The 20 T cell receptor beta chains given below trace back to one sample, sequenced in a study of T cells in Graves' hyperthyroidism and ophthalmopathy. There were TCR beta CDR3 regions amplified from RNA transcripts. The TCR CDR3 was amplified in a first-round RT-PCR using the HTBI primer set. Each CDR3 protein is one row after TCRdb ran MiXCR on the multiplex PCR reads. The table has about 580,000 distinct CDR3 sequences, about half seen once. Sample: peripheral blood or thyroid tissue (not recorded which). These receptors were obtained from a woman between 18 and 30 years old with Graves' hyperthyroidism.

The V gene is TRBV28, the J gene TRBJ2-5; D assignment may be TRBD1 or TRBD2 (5 bases each). Looked up from germline, CDR1 is MDHEN and CDR2 is SYDVKM. V was shortened by 5 bases and J by 4 bases, with 20 bases between the two germline ends. CDR3 length equals 16 residues. The CDR3 coding sequence is TGTGCCAGCAGTATAGGGCCCGAGGGGTTGGCAGAGACCCAGTACTTC. Amino acid sequence: CASSIGPEGLAETQYF.

The J gene is TRBJ2-7, the V gene TRBV2; 14 bases map to TRBD2. After removal of 6 bases from V and 6 bases from J, the junction contained 25 bases not matched to a gene. CDR3 length: 21 residues. Per germline, CDR1 SNHLY and CDR2 FYNNEI. CDR3 sequence (DNA): TGTGCCAGCAGCCCGGCGGGACTAGCGGGAGCGGGAGGGGGGTCCTCCCTCGAGCAGTACTTC. Amino acid sequence: CASSPAGLAGAGGGSSLEQYF. The variable domain in full, completed from reference TRBV2 and TRBJ2-7, reads EPEVTQTPSHQVTQMGQEVILRCVPISNHLYFYWYRQILGQKVEFLVSFYNNEISEKSEIFDDQFSVERPDGSNFTLKIRSTKLEDSAMYFCASSPAGLAGAGGGSSLEQYFGPGTRLTVT.

The rearrangement joins TRBV15 to TRBJ2-4, with D unresolved. The ends were cut back, 1 base at V and 1 base at J, with 8 bases in the middle. Germline V gives CDR1 LNHNV, CDR2 YYDKDF (reference sequence). CDR3 length: 15 amino acids. DNA for the CDR3: TGTGCCACCAGCAGAGTGGCAGTGGCCAAAAACATTCAGTACTTC. Its translation is CATSRVAVAKNIQYF.

This clonotype was counted a few times. CDR3 sequence (DNA): TGTGCCAGCAGCCAAGTATCTAGCGGGAGTTATGAGCAGTTCTTC. Protein sequence: CASSQVSSGSYEQFF. V gene TRBV14 combines with J gene TRBJ2-7; 10 bases are a match to TRBD2. The J call may be in error: the DNA end matches TRBJ2-1 better. The CDR3 is made up of 15 amino acids. Germline lookup yields CDR1 SGHDN and CDR2 FVKESK.

In this sample, this clonotype turned up many times. J is TRBJ2-7 and V is TRBV7-3, with D unresolved. The CDR3 consists of 10 residues. Trimming pared 4 bases from V and 5 bases from J, leaving 3 bases between. The germline V gene has CDR1 SGHTA and CDR2 FQGTGA. The CDR3 DNA reads as TGTGCCAGCAGCTGGGACGAGCAGTACTTC. It codes for CASSWDEQYF.

The chain carries TRBV20-1 and TRBJ2-5; 7 nucleotides agree with TRBD2. Germline V gene lookup returns CDR1 DFQATT and CDR2 SNEGSKA (reference sequence). Trimming took 1 base from V and 5 from J; bases not matched to a gene: 4. This CDR3 has 13 residues. CDR3 loop: CSARVLAVETQYF. CDR3 sequence (DNA): TGCAGTGCTAGAGTTCTAGCGGTTGAGACCCAGTACTTC.

The table lists this clonotype with many counts. The chain recombines TRBV6-5 with TRBJ2-5, with D uncertain. The CDR3 has 13 residues. V lost 3 bases and J lost 1, with 6 bases in between. Germline CDR1 is MNHEY and CDR2 is SVGAGI. CDR3 region: CASSYEPQETQYF. For the CDR3, the DNA is TGTGCCAGCAGTTATGAACCCCAAGAGACCCAGTACTTC.

This chain joins TRBV7-6 and TRBJ1-3; D possibly corresponds to TRBD1 (6 bases). The CDR3 totals 13 residues. The germline V gene encodes CDR1 SGHVS and CDR2 FNYEAQ. V lost 3 bases and J 7 bases, leaving 10 bases between the germline ends. CDR3 in amino acids: CASSLGDMNTIYF. CDR3 nucleotides: TGTGCCAGCAGCTTGGGGGACATGAACACCATATATTTT.

This clonotype was found many times. The chain couples TRBV14 to TRBJ1-1; D is undetermined. The CDR3 consists of 15 residues. Trimming pared 4 bases from V and 5 bases from J, leaving 17 bases between. Germline lookup yields CDR1 SGHDN and CDR2 FVKESK. The DNA of the CDR3 is TGTGCCAGCAGCCCCTTTAGAGGCCTGGGGACTGAAGCTTTCTTT. Protein sequence: CASSPFRGLGTEAFF.

This rearrangement joins TRBV27 to TRBJ1-2, with 8 positions matching TRBD1. Germline V lookup: CDR1 MNHEY, CDR2 SMNVEV (reference sequence). V shed 5 bases and J 3 bases; nucleotides not matched to a gene: 11. This CDR3 is built from 16 residues. CDR3 loop: CASSGSGDRSHYGYTF. For the CDR3, the DNA is TGTGCCAGCAGTGGCTCTGGGGACAGGTCCCACTATGGCTACACCTTC.

This clonotype was counted at least ten times. The chain is built from TRBV6-5 and TRBJ2-7, with 10 nucleotides matching TRBD1. The germline CDR1 and CDR2 sequences are MNHEY and SVGAGI. Trimming removed 5 bases from V and 5 bases from J; junction bases left unmatched: 9. The CDR3 has 15 residues. CDR3 DNA sequence: TGTGCCAGCAGTCTGGGGACAGGGGAATCCGACGAGCAGTACTTC. The encoded protein is CASSLGTGESDEQYF.

With regard to this clonotype: With a much larger clone just one base away, this may be a read error. Lacking the conserved final phenylalanine or tryptophan, this CDR3 likely reflects a read error. The V call is TRBV11-3, the J call TRBJ2-7; TRBD1 or TRBD2 may be the D gene (6 bases each). Deletions cut 5 bases from V and 5 bases from J, with 19 bases between. CDR3 length: 15 residues. Germline loops: CDR1 SGHNT, CDR2 YENEEA. The CDR3, as DNA: TGTGCCAGCAGCCGGAGGGGGGCAGGGGAAGACGAGCAGTACCTC. It translates to CASSRRGAGEDEQYL.

This clonotype was seen at least ten times. The V and J genes are TRBV6-6 and TRBJ1-4; D not resolved. CDR3 length: 15 residues. Germline V gene lookup returns CDR1 MNHNY and CDR2 SVGAGI (reference sequence). The V gene lost 2 bases and the J gene lost 1 base, with 8 bases spanning the gap. CDR3 in amino acids: CASSYIRETNEKLFF. The CDR3 region has the DNA TGTGCCAGCAGTTACATAAGGGAAACTAATGAAAAACTGTTTTTT.

This clonotype has only a few counts. This rearrangement joins TRBV29-1 to TRBJ1-5, with 9 bases lining up with TRBD1. The trim removed 4 bases at V and 7 bases at J, leaving 5 bases unmatched. CDR1 is SQVTM and CDR2 is ANQGSEA in the germline V gene. CDR3 length equals 13 residues. This CDR3 reads CSVARQGGQPQHF. The CDR3 DNA reads TGCAGCGTTGCTAGACAGGGGGGGCAGCCCCAGCATTTT.

V is TRBV2 and J is TRBJ2-3; tentatively, D is TRBD2 (5 bases). Trimming pared 8 bases from V and 0 bases from J, leaving 15 bases between. CDR3 length: 15 residues. Germline V gene data show CDR1 as SNHLY and CDR2 as FYNNEI. In DNA form, the CDR3 reads TGTGCCAGCCGCCTGGGCGGCGGGAGCACAGATACGCAGTATTTT. Its translation: CASRLGGGSTDTQYF.

This clonotype was counted many times. The V call is TRBV29-1, the J call TRBJ2-7; D gene ambiguous. V lost 5 bases and J lost 3, with 2 bases in between. The CDR3 runs 9 residues. Germline assignment: CDR1 SQVTM and CDR2 ANQGSEA. The CDR3 loop reads CSVIYEQYF. The CDR3 DNA sequence: TGCAGCGTTATCTACGAGCAGTACTTC.

On this clonotype itself: A much larger clonotype is one base distant, so this may be a read error. The DNA of the CDR3 is TGTTCCAGCAGCTTAGTAATCACCGGGGAGCTGTTTTTT. This encodes CSSSLVITGELFF. The gene calls are TRBV7-2 and TRBJ2-2; no reliable D call. The length of the CDR3 is 13 residues. In germline, CDR1 is SGHTA, CDR2 FQGNSA. Full variable domain (missing parts from reference TRBV7-2 and TRBJ2-2): GAGVSQSPSNKVTEKGKDVELRCDPISGHTALYWYRQSLGQGLEFLIYFQGNSAPDKSGLPSDRFSAERTGGSVSTLTIQRTQQEDSAVYLCSSSLVITGELFFGEGSRLTVL.

The chain links TRBV2 to TRBJ1-5; 8 nucleotides match TRBD1. V lost 5 bases, J lost 11 bases, and 2 bases stayed unmatched. The CDR3 length is 11 residues. CDR1 and CDR2 (germline): SNHLY, FYNNEI. The CDR3: CASSWDRTQHF. The DNA of the CDR3 is TGTGCCAGCAGTTGGGACAGGACCCAGCATTTT.

The V and J genes are TRBV29-1 and TRBJ2-7; 7 bases fit TRBD1. The germline V gene has CDR1 SQVTM and CDR2 ANQGSEA. Trimming removed 5 bases from V and 3 bases from J; junction bases left unmatched: 10. The CDR3 runs to 14 residues. In DNA, the CDR3 is TGCAGCGTTCGTCCCGGGACAGACAACTACGAGCAGTACTTC. It specifies CSVRPGTDNYEQYF.

As to this clonotype: It may be a read error: a sequence one base away is much more abundant. The chain links TRBV4-1 to TRBJ1-6; a possible D gene is TRBD1 (6 bases). CDR3 length: 14 amino acids. The germline V gene has CDR1 MGHRA and CDR2 YSYEKL. V gave up 4 bases and J gave up 4 bases, with 8 bases separating them. This CDR3 is CASSRGQYNSPLHF. The CDR3 coding sequence is TGCGCCAGCAGCCGAGGACAGTATAATTCACCCCTCCACTTT.